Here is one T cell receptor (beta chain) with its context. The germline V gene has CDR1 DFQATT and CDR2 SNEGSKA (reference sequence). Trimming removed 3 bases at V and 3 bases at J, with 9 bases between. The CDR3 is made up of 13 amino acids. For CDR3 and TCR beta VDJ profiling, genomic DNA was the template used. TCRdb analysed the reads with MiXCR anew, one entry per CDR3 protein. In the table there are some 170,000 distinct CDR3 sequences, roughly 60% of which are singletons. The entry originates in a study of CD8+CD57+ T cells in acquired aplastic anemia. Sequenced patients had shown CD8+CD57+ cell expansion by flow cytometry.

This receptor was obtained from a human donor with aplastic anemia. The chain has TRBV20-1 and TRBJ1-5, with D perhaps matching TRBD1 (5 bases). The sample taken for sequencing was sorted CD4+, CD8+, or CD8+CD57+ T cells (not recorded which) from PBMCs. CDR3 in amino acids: CSARTGLNQPQHF. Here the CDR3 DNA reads TGCAGTGCTAGGACGGGACTCAATCAGCCCCAGCATTTT.